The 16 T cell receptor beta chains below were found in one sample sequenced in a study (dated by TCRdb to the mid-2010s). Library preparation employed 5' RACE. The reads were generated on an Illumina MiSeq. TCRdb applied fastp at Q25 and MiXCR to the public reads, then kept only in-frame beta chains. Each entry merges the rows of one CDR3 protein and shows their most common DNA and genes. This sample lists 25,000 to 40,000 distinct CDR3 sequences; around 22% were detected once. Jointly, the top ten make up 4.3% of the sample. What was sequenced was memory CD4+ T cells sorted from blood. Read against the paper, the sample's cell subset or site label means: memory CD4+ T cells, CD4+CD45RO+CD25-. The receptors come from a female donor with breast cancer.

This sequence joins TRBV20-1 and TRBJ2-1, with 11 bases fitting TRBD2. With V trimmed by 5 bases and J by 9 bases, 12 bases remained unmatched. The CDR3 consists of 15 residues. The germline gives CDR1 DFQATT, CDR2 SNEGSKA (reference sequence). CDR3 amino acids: CSASISGGVLSEQFF. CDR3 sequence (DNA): TGCAGTGCTTCCATTAGCGGGGGGGTCCTTAGTGAGCAGTTCTTC.

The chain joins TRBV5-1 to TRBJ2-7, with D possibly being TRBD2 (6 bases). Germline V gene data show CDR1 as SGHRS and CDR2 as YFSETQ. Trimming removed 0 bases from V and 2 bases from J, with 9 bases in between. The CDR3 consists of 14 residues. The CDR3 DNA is TGCGCCAGCAGCTTGGAGCGGGTGCCCTACGAGCAGTACTTC. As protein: CASSLERVPYEQYF.

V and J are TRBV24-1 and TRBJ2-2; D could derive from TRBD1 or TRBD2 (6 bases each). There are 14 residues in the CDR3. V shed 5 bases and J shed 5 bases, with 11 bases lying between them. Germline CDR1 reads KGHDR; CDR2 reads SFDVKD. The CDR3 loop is CATSGGARTGELFF. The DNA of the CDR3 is TGTGCCACCAGTGGGGGGGCGCGGACCGGGGAGCTGTTTTTT.

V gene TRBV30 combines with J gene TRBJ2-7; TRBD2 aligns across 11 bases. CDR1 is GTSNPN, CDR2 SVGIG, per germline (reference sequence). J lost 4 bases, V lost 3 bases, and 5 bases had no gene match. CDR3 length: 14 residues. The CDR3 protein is CAWRGSSGRYEQYF. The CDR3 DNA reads TGTGCCTGGAGGGGGTCTAGCGGGAGGTACGAGCAGTACTTC.

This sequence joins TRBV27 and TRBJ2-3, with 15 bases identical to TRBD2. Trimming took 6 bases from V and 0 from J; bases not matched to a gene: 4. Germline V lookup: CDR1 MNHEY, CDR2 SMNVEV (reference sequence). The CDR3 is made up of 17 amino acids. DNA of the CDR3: TGTGCCAGCAGGGGACTAGCGGGGGGCCGAAGCACAGATACGCAGTATTTT. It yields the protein CASRGLAGGRSTDTQYF.

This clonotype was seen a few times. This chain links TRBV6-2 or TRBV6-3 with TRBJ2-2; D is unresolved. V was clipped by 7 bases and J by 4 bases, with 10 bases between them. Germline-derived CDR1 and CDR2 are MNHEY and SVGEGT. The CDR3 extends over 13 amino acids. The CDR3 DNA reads TGTGCCAGCATGAATAGGACCACCGGGGAGCTGTTTTTT. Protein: CASMNRTTGELFF.

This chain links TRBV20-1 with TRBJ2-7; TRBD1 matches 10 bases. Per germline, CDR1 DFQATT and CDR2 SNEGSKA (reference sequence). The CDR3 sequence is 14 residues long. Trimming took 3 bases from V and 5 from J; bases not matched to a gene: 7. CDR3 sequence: CSASLGQGRNEQYF. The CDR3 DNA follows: TGCAGTGCTAGTTTGGGACAGGGGCGGAACGAGCAGTACTTC.

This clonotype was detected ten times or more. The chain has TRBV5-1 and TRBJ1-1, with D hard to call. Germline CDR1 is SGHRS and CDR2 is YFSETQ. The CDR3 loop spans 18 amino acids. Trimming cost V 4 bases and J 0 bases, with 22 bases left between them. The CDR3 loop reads CASSTPAVLGSMNTEAFF. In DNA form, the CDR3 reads TGCGCCAGCAGCACCCCTGCCGTTCTCGGTAGCATGAACACTGAAGCTTTCTTT. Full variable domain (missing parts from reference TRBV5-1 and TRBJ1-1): KAGVTQTPRYLIKTRGQQVTLSCSPISGHRSVSWYQQTPGQGLQFLFEYFSETQRNKGNFPGRFSGRQFSNSRSEMNVSTLELGDSALYLCASSTPAVLGSMNTEAFFGQGTRLTVV.

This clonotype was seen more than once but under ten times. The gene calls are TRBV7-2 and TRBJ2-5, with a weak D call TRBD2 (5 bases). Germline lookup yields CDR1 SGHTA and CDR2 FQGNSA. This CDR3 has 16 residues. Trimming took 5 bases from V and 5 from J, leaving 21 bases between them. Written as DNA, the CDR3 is TGTGCCAGCAGCCATTCTGTGTGGGTAGCGACGGAGACCCAGTACTTC. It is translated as CASSHSVWVATETQYF.

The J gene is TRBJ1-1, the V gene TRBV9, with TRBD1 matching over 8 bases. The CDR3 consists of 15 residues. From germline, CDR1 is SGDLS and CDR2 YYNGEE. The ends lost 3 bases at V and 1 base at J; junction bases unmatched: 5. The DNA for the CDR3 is TGTGCCAGCAGCGCGGGGACAGGCGGGAACACTGAAGCTTTCTTT. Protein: CASSAGTGGNTEAFF.

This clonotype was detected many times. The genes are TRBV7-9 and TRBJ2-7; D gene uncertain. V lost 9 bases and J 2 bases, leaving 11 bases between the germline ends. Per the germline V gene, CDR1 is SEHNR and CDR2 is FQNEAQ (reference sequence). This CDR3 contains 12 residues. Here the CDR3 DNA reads TGTGCCAGTCATTCAGTTGCCTACGAGCAGTACTTC. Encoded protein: CASHSVAYEQYF.

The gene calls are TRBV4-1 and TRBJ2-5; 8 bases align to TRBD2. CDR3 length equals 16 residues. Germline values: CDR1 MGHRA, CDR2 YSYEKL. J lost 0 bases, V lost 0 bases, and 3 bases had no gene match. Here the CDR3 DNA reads TGCGCCAGCAGCCAAGAGCGGGGGGCCGACCAAGAGACCCAGTACTTC. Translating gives CASSQERGADQETQYF.

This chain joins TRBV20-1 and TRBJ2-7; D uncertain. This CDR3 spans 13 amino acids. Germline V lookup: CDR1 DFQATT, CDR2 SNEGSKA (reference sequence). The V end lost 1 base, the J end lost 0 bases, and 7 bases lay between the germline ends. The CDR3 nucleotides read TGCAGTGCTAGAGCCAGGAGCTCCTACGAGCAGTACTTC. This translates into CSARARSSYEQYF.

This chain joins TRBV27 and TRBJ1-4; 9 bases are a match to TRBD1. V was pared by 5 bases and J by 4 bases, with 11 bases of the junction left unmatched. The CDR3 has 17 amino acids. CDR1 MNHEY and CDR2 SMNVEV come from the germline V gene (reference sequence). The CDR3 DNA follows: TGTGCCAGCAGTCTCAGAAAAAACAGGGGGCTTAATGAAAAACTGTTTTTT. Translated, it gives CASSLRKNRGLNEKLFF.

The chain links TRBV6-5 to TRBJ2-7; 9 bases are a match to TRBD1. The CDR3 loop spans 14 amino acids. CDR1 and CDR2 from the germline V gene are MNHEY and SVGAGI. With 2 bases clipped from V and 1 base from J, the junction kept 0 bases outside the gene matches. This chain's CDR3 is CASSYGQGSYEQYF. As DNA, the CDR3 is TGTGCCAGCAGTTACGGACAGGGGTCCTACGAGCAGTACTTC.

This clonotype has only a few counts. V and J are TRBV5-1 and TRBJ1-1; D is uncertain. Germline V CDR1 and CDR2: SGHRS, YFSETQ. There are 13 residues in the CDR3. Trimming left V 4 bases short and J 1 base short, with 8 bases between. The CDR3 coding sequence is TGCGCCAGCAGCCGATCAGGGAACACTGAAGCTTTCTTT. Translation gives CASSRSGNTEAFF.